This T cell receptor (beta chain) was sequenced during a study of shared clonotypes between healthy human individuals. Clones were sequenced by immunoSEQ multiplex PCR, and TCRdb holds only the in-frame ones, with some missing. The table lists 1,400,000 or so clones, 98% of them singletons. The V gene's germline CDR1 is SQVTM and CDR2 ANQGSEA. The V and J ends lost 7 bases and 1 base, in that order; junction bases with no gene match: 2. This CDR3 is 12 amino acids long. This clone was observed a handful of times. Its antigen is not identified. There were no recent acute infections or vaccinations among the donors, who were healthy HIV-negative adults. General study findings and limits: Shared across several donors were roughly 4.8% of the naive CD4 clonotypes. Clonotypes shared by all four sorted-subset donors had higher generation probabilities than non-shared clonotypes. Naive subsets generally had larger estimated richness than memory subsets.

Source material: naive CD4+ T cells sorted from blood. Specified subset: CD45RA+ positively selected. This clonotype was obtained from a man aged 25 to 40 in good health. The rearrangement uses TRBV29-1 and TRBJ1-1; TRBD1 agrees at 8 bases. The CDR3 DNA sequence: TGCAGCGGCGGACAGGGGAACACTGAAGCTTTCTTT. Translating it yields CSGGQGNTEAFF.